The clone carrying this TCR beta chain was seen more than once but under ten times. The source of the sample is a study of cytomegalovirus exposure and HLA in healthy donors. CDR1 MNHEY and CDR2 SVGAGI come from the germline V gene. Trimming cost V 6 bases and J 4 bases; bases outside gene matches: 4. The CDR3 sequence is 15 residues long. Profiling relied on immunoSEQ multiplex PCR, and the TCRdb table lists in-frame clones only, not all of them. The data show some 170,000 clones, approximately 87% seen once. This chain links TRBV6-5 with TRBJ2-1, with 12 bases lining up with TRBD2. The specimen sequenced was PBMCs. The clonotype was recovered from a woman aged 25 to 45 in good health and CMV-seronegative. CDR3 sequence reads: CASSRLAGEYNEQFF. CDR3 nucleotides: TGTGCCAGCAGCCGACTAGCGGGGGAATACAATGAGCAGTTCTTC.